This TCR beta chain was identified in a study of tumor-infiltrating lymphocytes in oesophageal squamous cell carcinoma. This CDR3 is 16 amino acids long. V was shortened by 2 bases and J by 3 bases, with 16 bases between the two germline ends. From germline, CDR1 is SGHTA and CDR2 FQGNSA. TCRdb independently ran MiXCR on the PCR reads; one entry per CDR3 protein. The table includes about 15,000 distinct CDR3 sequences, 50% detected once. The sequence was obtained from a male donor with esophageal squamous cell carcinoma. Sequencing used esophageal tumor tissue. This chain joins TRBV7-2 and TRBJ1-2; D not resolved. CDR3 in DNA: TGTGCCAGCAGCTTACCCGGAAGGCAGGTGGACTATGGCTACACCTTC. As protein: CASSLPGRQVDYGYTF.